A single T cell receptor (beta chain) is shown here with its context. Antigen unknown. Germline and junction disagree at one end, which may indicate a read error. The data belong to a study of T cell repertoires in cytomegalovirus infection. Study details: In the study, CMV epitopes included recently identified HLA-C-restricted and well-studied HLA-B-restricted ones. Shared public TCR beta signatures pointed to both CMV infection and a matching HLA type.

MiXCR was run by TCRdb on the reads, yielding one entry per CDR3 protein. The sample lists around 300,000 distinct CDR3 sequences, 20% to 30% seen once, with about 14% in the top ten. Study-wide findings and caveats: The ex vivo response was dominated by HLA-C-restricted CMV-specific TCR beta clonotypes.

The starting material was cultured PBMCs, obtained from culture after CMV antigen stimulation. This clonotype was sampled from a human donor in good health (CMV status not recorded). Some clones in this sample may be carry-over from other donors' samples.

In DNA form, the CDR3 reads TGTGCCAGCAGTTTATACTCACTAGCCAAAGACATTCAGTACTTC. Its protein product is CASSLYSLAKDIQYF. This chain joins TRBV28 and TRBJ2-4, with D possibly TRBD2 on 6 matching bases. The CDR3 spans 15 residues. The germline V gene encodes CDR1 MDHEN and CDR2 SYDVKM.